This TCR beta chain comes out of a study of human T cells and chemical hapten exposure. The sample's time point: pre-sensitization, week 0. Treatment of the sample: therapeutic diphenylcyclopropenone sensitization with weekly scalp DPC. The template was total RNA from unfractionated whole blood. General study points: As patch test score rose, PT1 expanded TCR counts tended to rise as well. Expanded TCR sets contained significantly more large CDR3 similarity clusters than controls.

Note on this clonotype: Its antigen is still unknown.

TCRdb ran MiXCR on the RACE reads and lists one entry per CDR3 protein. The sample lists a few hundred thousand distinct CDR3 sequences; roughly 6% were seen once. J lost 1 base, V lost 3 bases, and 6 bases had no gene match. Germline values: CDR1 ENHRY, CDR2 SYGVKD. This CDR3 comprises 17 residues. The chain carries TRBV10-3 and TRBJ2-5; 12 bases match TRBD2. This specimen consisted of whole blood, obtained in connection with sensitization to the hapten diphenylcyclopropenone (DPC). The clonotype originates from a woman between 18 and 29 years old with alopecia areata. Some clones in this sample may be carry-over from other donors' samples. CDR3 nucleotide sequence: TGTGCCATCAGTGACGCCAAGACTAGCGGGGGCCAAGAGACCCAGTACTTC. Its protein product is CAISDAKTSGGQETQYF.